This T cell receptor (beta chain) was obtained from a study of T cell responses to AZD1222 COVID-19 vaccine. Whole-study context: Samples with a second dose at about 4 or about 12 weeks were pooled together. Notes on the study in general: Close to half of all spike-specific TCRs reportedly target regions of the variants that are unmutated. Only 5 or 6 people who got AZD1222 tested seropositive at baseline. When two AZD1222 doses had been given, Spike-specific TCR breadth and depth rose.

To note about this clone: As yet, its antigen is unknown.

Sequenced by immunoSEQ multiplex PCR; TCRdb stores in-frame clones only, minus some. The repertoire holds 90,000 to 95,000 clones, with roughly 84% as singletons. With 4 bases clipped from V and 9 bases from J, the junction kept 10 bases outside the gene matches. The CDR3 runs 14 residues. Germline values: CDR1 SGHRS, CDR2 YFSETQ. This sequence was found in an adult in good health. The chain carries TRBV5-1 and TRBJ2-1, with 7 bases identical to TRBD1. The sequences come from peripheral blood, collected on day 0 of AZD1222 vaccination. The CDR3 sequence is CASSLGQANSEQFF. The CDR3 region has the DNA TGCGCCAGCAGCCTCGGACAGGCTAACAGTGAGCAGTTCTTC. Together with reference TRBV5-1 and TRBJ2-1, the CDR3 gives the full variable domain: KAGVTQTPRYLIKTRGQQVTLSCSPISGHRSVSWYQQTPGQGLQFLFEYFSETQRNKGNFPGRFSGRQFSNSRSEMNVSTLELGDSALYLCASSLGQANSEQFFGPGTRLTVL.